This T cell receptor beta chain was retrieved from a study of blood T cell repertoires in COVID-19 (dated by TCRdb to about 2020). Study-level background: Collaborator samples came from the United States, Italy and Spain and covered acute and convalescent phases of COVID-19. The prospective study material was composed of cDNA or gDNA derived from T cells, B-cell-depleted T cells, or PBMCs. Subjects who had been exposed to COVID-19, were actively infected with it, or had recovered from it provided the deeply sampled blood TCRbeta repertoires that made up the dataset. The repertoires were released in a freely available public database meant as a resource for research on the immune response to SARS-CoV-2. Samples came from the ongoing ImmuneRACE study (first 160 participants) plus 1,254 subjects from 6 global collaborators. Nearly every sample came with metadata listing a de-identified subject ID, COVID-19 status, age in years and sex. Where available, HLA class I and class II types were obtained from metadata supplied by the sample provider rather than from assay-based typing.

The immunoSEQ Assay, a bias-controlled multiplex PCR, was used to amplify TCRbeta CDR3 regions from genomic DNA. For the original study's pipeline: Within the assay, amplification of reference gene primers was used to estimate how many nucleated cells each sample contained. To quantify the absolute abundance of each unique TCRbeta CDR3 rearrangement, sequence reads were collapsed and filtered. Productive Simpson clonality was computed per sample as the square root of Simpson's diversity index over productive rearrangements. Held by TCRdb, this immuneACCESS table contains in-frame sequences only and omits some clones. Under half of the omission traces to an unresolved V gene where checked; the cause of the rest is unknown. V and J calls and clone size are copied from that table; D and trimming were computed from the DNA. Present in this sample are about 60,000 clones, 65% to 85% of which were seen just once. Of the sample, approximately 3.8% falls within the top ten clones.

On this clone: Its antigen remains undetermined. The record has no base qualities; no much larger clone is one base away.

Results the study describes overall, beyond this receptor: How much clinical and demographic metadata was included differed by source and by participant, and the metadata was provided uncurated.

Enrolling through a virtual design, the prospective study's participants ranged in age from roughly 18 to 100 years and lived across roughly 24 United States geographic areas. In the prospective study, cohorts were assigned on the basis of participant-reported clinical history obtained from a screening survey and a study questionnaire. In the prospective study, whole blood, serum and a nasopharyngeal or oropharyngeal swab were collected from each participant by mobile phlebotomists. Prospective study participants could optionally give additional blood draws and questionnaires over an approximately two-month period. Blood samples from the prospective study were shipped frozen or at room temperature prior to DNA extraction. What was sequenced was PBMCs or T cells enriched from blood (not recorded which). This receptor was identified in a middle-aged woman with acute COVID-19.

In nucleotide form, the sequence is TGTGCCAGCAGTCAAATGCAGGACTATGGCTACACCTTC. Its amino acids are CASSQMQDYGYTF. The rearranged chain carries TRBV7-9 and TRBJ1-2; the D gene is not confidently resolved. Relative to germline, V is 6 bases shorter and J is 3 bases shorter, with 11 bases between their ends. CDR1 and CDR2 are drawn from the germline V gene (reference sequence): SEHNR, FQNEAQ. The CDR3 has 13 amino acids, counting the end cysteine and phenylalanine. Here the CDR3 DNA is all that survives: 39 bases in frame from base 1.